This TCR beta chain stems from a study of shared clonotypes between healthy human individuals. Concerning this clone: Antigen specificity is unknown.

CDR3 length: 13 amino acids. The V end lost 7 bases, the J end lost 2 bases, and 12 bases lay between the germline ends. In germline, CDR1 is MNHNY, CDR2 SVGAGI (reference sequence). Study-level points and caveats: Some naive CD4 clonotypes, 5% to 5.5%, turned up in common across a handful of donors.

Subsets obtained from CD4+ cells comprised CD45RA+ naive and CD45RA-negative memory cells. Execution of the assay was at deep level. Data came from immunoSEQ multiplex PCR; TCRdb stores just in-frame clones and leaves some out. The table shows 2 million to 2.5 million clones, with 85% to 95% occurring only once. The sequencing sample was made of naive CD4+ T cells from PBMCs. The subset: CD45RA+ positively selected. The sequence was collected from a man aged 18 to 29 in good health. Some clones in this sample may be carry-over from other donors' samples. The chain links TRBV6-6 to TRBJ2-7, with D uncertain. In DNA, the CDR3 is TGTGCCAGCATGGTGTCCGGAGCCTACGAGCAGTACTTC. It translates to CASMVSGAYEQYF.